This T cell receptor beta chain is from a study of blood T cell repertoires in COVID-19. Study details: The origin of the acute and convalescent COVID-19 samples was the United States, Italy and Spain. In each case, the material was cDNA or gDNA derived from T cells, B-cell-depleted T cells, or PBMCs.

The CDR3 extends over 18 amino acids. V shed 1 base, J shed 3 bases, and the junction held 12 bases outside the gene matches. The germline V gene has CDR1 MDHEN and CDR2 SYDVKM. Authors' processing steps: From reference gene primer amplification, estimates of nucleated cell counts were derived. The assay was immunoSEQ multiplex PCR, and TCRdb's table has in-frame clones only and misses some. The DNA was the basis for D and trimming; V, J and clone size are from that table. The sample has 25,000 to 30,000 clones; around 72% are singletons. V gene TRBV28 combines with J gene TRBJ2-3, with 8 bases matching TRBD1. The sequence came from a boy younger than 10 with active or convalescent COVID-19. The material sequenced was peripheral blood. The DNA of the CDR3 is TGTGCCAGCAGTTTATATGTTTTAGGACAGGGCGATACAGATACGCAGTATTTT. Protein sequence: CASSLYVLGQGDTDTQYF.